This T cell receptor (beta chain) was documented in a study of a mutant IDH1 vaccine in newly diagnosed glioma. Looking at the study overall: Mean patient age was around 40 years; approximately 62% were male and roughly 38% female. Antecedent treatment encompassed radiotherapy, temozolomide, or their combination; the majority received both.

Concerning this clone: The target antigen is unknown.

Time point noted: week 47, end of study. In every dose of vaccine, 300 ug of mutant IDH1 20-mer peptide was given alongside topical imiquimod. Repertoires were generated with immunoSEQ multiplex PCR, while TCRdb's copy carries only in-frame clones and drops some. The table has approximately 56,000 clones, around three fifths seen once; the top ten hold about 5%. Study conclusions and caveats: Most patients, approximately 93%, showed vaccine-induced immune responses.

There are 14 residues in the CDR3. The V segment lost 0 bases and the J segment 5 bases; nucleotides outside the gene matches: 3. Germline V CDR1 and CDR2: SGDLS, YYNGEE. V is TRBV9 and J is TRBJ2-5, with 8 bases aligning to TRBD1. This clonotype was obtained from a man aged 35 to 55 with glioma. Some clones in this sample may be carry-over from other donors' samples. The starting material was peripheral blood mononuclear cells (PBMCs), obtained from a glioma patient whose treatment included an IDH1 peptide vaccine. CDR3 region: CASSVGQGAETQYF. The CDR3 DNA reads as TGTGCCAGCAGCGTAGGGCAGGGGGCTGAGACCCAGTACTTC. Together with reference TRBV9 and TRBJ2-5, the CDR3 gives the full variable domain: DSGVTQTPKHLITATGQRVTLRCSPRSGDLSVYWYQQSLDQGLQFLIQYYNGEERAKGNILERFSAQQFPDLHSELNLSSLELGDSALYFCASSVGQGAETQYFGPGTRLLVL.